This passage covers 32 T cell receptor beta chains from one sample sequenced in a study of blood T cell repertoires in COVID-19. Repertoires were generated with immunoSEQ multiplex PCR, while TCRdb's copy carries only in-frame clones and drops some. This sample carries about 180,000 clones, approximately 84% of them seen once, and the ten largest clones take 0.95% to 1.5%. What was sequenced was PBMCs or T cells enriched from blood (not recorded which). All receptors derive from a human donor with acute COVID-19. The donor label of this sample is uncertain.

The chain employs TRBV18 and TRBJ2-3; 9 bases are shared with TRBD1. With V trimmed by 3 bases and J by 4 bases, 5 bases remained unmatched. Germline lookup yields CDR1 KGHSH and CDR2 LQKENI. CDR3 length: 15 residues. This CDR3 is CASSPGTGKADTQYF. DNA for the CDR3: TGTGCCAGCTCACCCGGGACAGGGAAGGCAGATACGCAGTATTTT.

The chain has TRBV30 and TRBJ1-2; 12 positions match TRBD1. CDR3 length: 15 amino acids. Looked up from germline, CDR1 is GTSNPN and CDR2 is SVGIG (reference sequence). V dropped 7 bases and J dropped 7; count of bases not matched to a gene: 13. The CDR3 here is CALRDRGLQTGGYTF. The CDR3 DNA reads TGTGCCTTACGGGACAGGGGGCTGCAAACGGGTGGCTACACCTTC. Full variable domain (outside the CDR3, taken from reference TRBV30 and TRBJ1-2): SQTIHQWPATLVQPVGSPLSLECTVEGTSNPNLYWYRQAAGRGLQLLFYSVGIGQISSEVPQNLSASRPQDRQFILSSKKLLLSDSGFYLCALRDRGLQTGGYTFGSGTRLTVV.

The CDR3 reads CASSAFRTGSNYGYTF. The CDR3 DNA is TGCGCCAGCAGCGCCTTCAGGACAGGTTCGAACTATGGCTACACCTTC. V usage is TRBV5-1 and J usage is TRBJ1-2, with TRBD1 identical over 7 bases. Looked up from germline, CDR1 is SGHRS and CDR2 is YFSETQ. The CDR3 has 16 residues. V gave up 4 bases and J gave up 2 bases; unmatched junction bases: 11.

The chain uses TRBV12-3 or TRBV12-4 and TRBJ1-2; D unresolved. CDR3 length: 13 amino acids. V gave up 1 base and J gave up 2 bases, with 5 bases separating them. The CDR3 region has the DNA TGTGCCAGCAGTTTAGGAACAAACTATGGCTACACCTTC. Translating gives CASSLGTNYGYTF.

This chain joins TRBV19 and TRBJ2-1; the D gene is possibly TRBD2 (7 bases). The germline gives CDR1 LNHDA, CDR2 SQIVND (reference sequence). The V gene lost 2 bases and the J gene lost 5 bases, with 13 bases spanning the gap. The CDR3 runs 15 residues. DNA for the CDR3: TGTGCCAGTAGTATAAGGCGGGGGCTCAACAATGAGCAGTTCTTC. This sequence encodes CASSIRRGLNNEQFF.

CDR3 in DNA: TGTGCCTGGAGTAACCCGGGGACTGAAGCTTTCTTT. This sequence encodes CAWSNPGTEAFF. V and J are TRBV30 and TRBJ1-1; D ambiguous. Germline lookup yields CDR1 GTSNPN and CDR2 SVGIG (reference sequence). V lost 2 bases and J lost 5, with 9 bases in between. This CDR3 comprises 12 residues.

The sample holds many counts of this clone. The chain couples TRBV5-4 to TRBJ2-3, with unresolved D. V was shortened by 4 bases and J by 5 bases, with 11 bases between the two germline ends. Germline V gene sequence: CDR1 SGHNT, CDR2 YYREEE (reference sequence). CDR3 length: 13 amino acids. The chain's CDR3 is CASSAALGDTQYF. For the CDR3, the DNA is TGTGCCAGCAGCGCGGCCCTCGGAGATACGCAGTATTTT.

The rearrangement links TRBV10-3 to TRBJ1-4; the D is unclear. Trimming shortened V by 6 bases and J by 0 bases, and 14 bases separated the two germline ends. The germline V gene encodes CDR1 ENHRY and CDR2 SYGVKD. The CDR3 covers 16 residues. The DNA of the CDR3 is TGTGCCATCAGGCCGGGTACGGATGCAACTAATGAAAAACTGTTTTTT. This gives the protein CAIRPGTDATNEKLFF.

The chain recombines TRBV6-5 with TRBJ1-2; D remains unclear. Germline V gene data show CDR1 as MNHEY and CDR2 as SVGAGI. V lost 0 bases and J 4 bases, leaving 15 bases between the germline ends. The CDR3 has 16 amino acids. CDR3 nucleotide sequence: TGTGCCAGCAGTTACTCTCAGGCGGACTGGGCCTATGGCTACACCTTC. Its translation is CASSYSQADWAYGYTF.

The chain has TRBV9 and TRBJ2-5, with 9 bases lining up with TRBD2. The CDR3 runs 18 residues. Per germline, CDR1 SGDLS and CDR2 YYNGEE. V gave up 4 bases and J gave up 5 bases; unmatched junction bases: 18. CDR3 amino acids: CASSPWGPGLADSETQYF. The CDR3 DNA reads as TGTGCCAGCAGCCCTTGGGGCCCGGGACTAGCTGACTCTGAGACCCAGTACTTC.

This clone was counted between two and nine times. The V call is TRBV19, the J call TRBJ1-2, with D possibly being TRBD1 (6 bases). V gave up 11 bases and J gave up 5 bases, with 15 bases separating them. CDR3 size: 12 residues. Germline CDR1 LNHDA, CDR2 SQIVND (reference sequence). The CDR3 nucleotides read TGTGCCTCCCTTAGGACAGAGTATGGCTACACCTTC. Protein: CASLRTEYGYTF.

The rearrangement links TRBV27 to TRBJ2-5, with TRBD1 matching 7 bases. Germline-derived CDR1 and CDR2 are MNHEY and SMNVEV (reference sequence). The CDR3 is made up of 14 amino acids. Losses at the gene ends were 4 bases for V and 5 bases for J; bases not matched to a gene: 7. The CDR3 region is CASSSPGQRETQYF. In DNA form, the CDR3 reads TGTGCCAGCAGTTCCCCGGGACAGAGGGAGACCCAGTACTTC.

V usage is TRBV7-9 and J usage is TRBJ1-1; TRBD1 matches 8 bases. The V and J ends lost 5 bases and 5 bases, in that order; junction bases with no gene match: 7. Germline loops: CDR1 SEHNR, CDR2 FQNEAQ (reference sequence). The CDR3 has 14 amino acids. The CDR3 here is CASSEQGEGTEAFF. CDR3 in DNA: TGTGCCAGCAGCGAACAGGGGGAGGGGACTGAAGCTTTCTTT.

This clone was seen once. This rearrangement joins TRBV3-1 (or the pseudogene TRBV3-2) to TRBJ2-7; D is unclear. Germline loops: CDR1 LGHDT, CDR2 YNNKEL (reference sequence). This CDR3 contains 12 residues. V shed 0 bases and J shed 3 bases, with 3 bases lying between them. This chain's CDR3 is CASSQDIYEQYF. In DNA, the CDR3 is TGTGCCAGCAGCCAAGACATCTACGAGCAGTACTTC.

The chain uses TRBV10-3 and TRBJ2-7; D is possibly TRBD1 (5 bases). The CDR3 runs 13 residues. Trimming took 8 bases from V and 6 from J, leaving 17 bases between them. Germline V lookup: CDR1 ENHRY, CDR2 SYGVKD. CDR3 amino acids: CAIAQGGVGEQYF. In DNA, the CDR3 is TGTGCCATCGCGCAGGGCGGTGTCGGCGAGCAGTACTTC.

This chain links TRBV11-2 with TRBJ2-1; no clear D gene. V lost 5 bases and J lost 10, with 12 bases in between. CDR1 is SGHAT, CDR2 FQNNGV, per germline. This CDR3 is built from 12 residues. In DNA form, the CDR3 reads TGTGCCAGCAGCCCGCACGTTAGCGAGCAGTTCTTC. This codes for CASSPHVSEQFF.

The chain links TRBV18 to TRBJ1-2; 11 bases are a match to TRBD1. Germline assignment: CDR1 KGHSH and CDR2 LQKENI. The CDR3 loop spans 16 amino acids. J lost 4 bases, V lost 2 bases, and 6 bases had no gene match. For the CDR3, the DNA is TGTGCCAGCTCACCAGCATCAGGGACAGGGGGCTATGGCTACACCTTC. Protein sequence: CASSPASGTGGYGYTF.

This clone was detected once. The chain recombines TRBV15 with TRBJ1-1; possibly TRBD1 for D (5 bases). The CDR3 length is 14 residues. Per the germline V gene, CDR1 is LNHNV and CDR2 is YYDKDF (reference sequence). Between the trimmed V and J ends, which lost 1 base and 2 bases, there was a span of 8 bases. Written as DNA, the CDR3 is TGTGCCACCAGCAGAGGGGGGGAAAACACTGAAGCTTTCTTT. It yields the protein CATSRGGENTEAFF.

J is TRBJ2-2 and V is TRBV11-3; D unclear. The CDR3 loop spans 13 amino acids. V was trimmed by 1 base and J by 6 bases, leaving 6 bases between them. CDR1 and CDR2 (germline): SGHNT, YENEEA. CDR3 protein: CASSLVAAGELFF. CDR3 in DNA: TGTGCCAGCAGCTTAGTGGCAGCCGGGGAGCTGTTTTTT.

This clone was detected only a few times. This sequence joins TRBV27 and TRBJ2-7, with D possibly being TRBD2 (5 bases). Trimming removed 5 bases from V and 4 bases from J, with 9 bases in between. This CDR3 region has 12 residues. CDR1 is MNHEY, CDR2 SMNVEV, per germline (reference sequence). The CDR3 loop reads CASSPGGYEQYF. The CDR3, as DNA: TGTGCCAGCAGTCCCGGCGGGTACGAGCAGTACTTC.

This clone was observed a handful of times. V is TRBV9 and J is TRBJ1-1; 9 nucleotides line up with TRBD1. V shed 0 bases and J 1 base; nucleotides not matched to a gene: 10. From germline, CDR1 is SGDLS and CDR2 YYNGEE. CDR3 size: 18 residues. This CDR3 reads CASSVAPQGASGNTEAFF. The CDR3 DNA reads TGTGCCAGCAGCGTAGCTCCACAGGGGGCGTCAGGGAACACTGAAGCTTTCTTT.

This chain connects TRBV9 to TRBJ2-7, with 7 bases aligning to TRBD1. Germline trimming cut 3 bases from V and 3 bases from J; bases unmatched to any gene: 0. The CDR3 consists of 12 residues. CDR1 is SGDLS, CDR2 YYNGEE, per germline. DNA of the CDR3: TGTGCCAGCAGCGGGGACAGCTACGAGCAGTACTTC. This gives the protein CASSGDSYEQYF.

This chain uses TRBV18 with TRBJ2-7; TRBD2 is a possible D gene (5 bases). The V gene's germline CDR1 is KGHSH and CDR2 LQKENI. This CDR3 has 11 amino acids. Trimming stripped 2 bases from V and 6 bases from J, with 5 bases between. Here the CDR3 reads CASSPGLEQYF. CDR3 nucleotides: TGTGCCAGCTCACCAGGACTCGAGCAGTACTTC.

The gene calls are TRBV14 and TRBJ1-2, with 7 bases aligning to TRBD1. Germline loops: CDR1 SGHDN, CDR2 FVKESK. V was clipped by 5 bases and J by 0 bases; unmatched bases: 6. The CDR3 loop spans 15 amino acids. The CDR3 coding sequence is TGTGCCAGCAGCTTTCAGGGGGGAGCTAACTATGGCTACACCTTC. Its translation is CASSFQGGANYGYTF.

The genes are TRBV6-5 and TRBJ1-2; tentative D call: TRBD1 (5 bases). The CDR3 extends over 14 amino acids. V lost 2 bases, J lost 7 bases, and 14 bases lay in between. Germline assignment: CDR1 MNHEY and CDR2 SVGAGI. Here the CDR3 DNA reads TGTGCCAGCAGTTACGCAGGAGGGGCCGTTGGCTACACCTTC. It yields the protein CASSYAGGAVGYTF.

Note on this clone: Additional DNA sequences in this sample encode the identical CDR3. The chain carries TRBV7-3 and TRBJ1-1; tentatively, D is TRBD1 (6 bases). CDR3 size: 13 residues. The germline V gene has CDR1 SGHTA and CDR2 FQGTGA. The V end was cut by 4 bases, the J end by 1 base, with 7 bases between. CDR3 residues: CASSSQGNTEAFF. The CDR3 coding sequence is TGTGCCAGCAGCTCACAGGGGAACACTGAAGCTTTCTTT.

The chain links TRBV2 to TRBJ2-7; 7 bases are shared with TRBD1. Trimming at V came to 7 bases and at J to 1 base, leaving 10 bases not matched to a gene. Germline CDR1 SNHLY, CDR2 FYNNEI. The CDR3 totals 15 residues. CDR3 sequence (DNA): TGTGCCAGCACGCGCGGCCGGACAGGTTCCTACGAGCAGTACTTC. This translates into CASTRGRTGSYEQYF. Combining the CDR3 with reference TRBV2 and TRBJ2-7 gives the whole variable domain EPEVTQTPSHQVTQMGQEVILRCVPISNHLYFYWYRQILGQKVEFLVSFYNNEISEKSEIFDDQFSVERPDGSNFTLKIRSTKLEDSAMYFCASTRGRTGSYEQYFGPGTRLTVT.

The chain has TRBV7-6 and TRBJ1-3; 9 positions agree with TRBD1. Losses at the gene ends were 4 bases for V and 3 bases for J; bases not matched to a gene: 10. Germline CDR1 and CDR2: SGHVS and FNYEAQ. The CDR3 contains 17 residues. The CDR3 reads CASSSTGGSLGGNTIYF. CDR3 nucleotide sequence: TGTGCCAGCAGCTCGACAGGGGGAAGCCTTGGTGGAAACACCATATATTTT.

This chain joins TRBV7-3 and TRBJ2-1; D ambiguous. With 2 bases removed from V and 7 bases from J, the gap between germline ends came to 6 bases. The CDR3 has 12 residues. Germline CDR1 SGHTA, CDR2 FQGTGA. The chain's CDR3 is CASSLPGNEQFF. DNA for the CDR3: TGTGCCAGCAGCTTACCCGGGAATGAGCAGTTCTTC.

The chain couples TRBV20-1 to TRBJ2-3; 12 bases map to TRBD2. The CDR3 runs to 15 residues. CDR1 DFQATT and CDR2 SNEGSKA come from the germline V gene (reference sequence). V dropped 3 bases and J dropped 6; count of bases not matched to a gene: 7. The CDR3 nucleotides are TGCAGTGCTAGTCCACTAGCGGGGGGTGGGGATACGCAGTATTTT. Its translation is CSASPLAGGGDTQYF.

The V gene is TRBV5-1, the J gene TRBJ1-1, with a tentative D call TRBD1 (5 bases). V dropped 3 bases and J dropped 2 bases, with 14 bases sitting between them. This CDR3 has 15 residues. Per the germline V gene, CDR1 is SGHRS and CDR2 is YFSETQ. The CDR3 nucleotides are TGCGCCAGCAGCTCGTGGGGGGGAGATAACACTGAAGCTTTCTTT. Protein: CASSSWGGDNTEAFF.

The V gene is TRBV7-6, the J gene TRBJ2-7, with D unclear. The CDR3 is 15 amino acids. With 6 bases removed from V and 2 bases from J, the gap between germline ends came to 17 bases. CDR1 is SGHVS and CDR2 is FNYEAQ in the germline V gene. The CDR3 sequence: CASSLALGGAYEQYF. CDR3 nucleotide sequence: TGTGCCAGCAGTCTCGCTCTTGGCGGAGCCTACGAGCAGTACTTC.